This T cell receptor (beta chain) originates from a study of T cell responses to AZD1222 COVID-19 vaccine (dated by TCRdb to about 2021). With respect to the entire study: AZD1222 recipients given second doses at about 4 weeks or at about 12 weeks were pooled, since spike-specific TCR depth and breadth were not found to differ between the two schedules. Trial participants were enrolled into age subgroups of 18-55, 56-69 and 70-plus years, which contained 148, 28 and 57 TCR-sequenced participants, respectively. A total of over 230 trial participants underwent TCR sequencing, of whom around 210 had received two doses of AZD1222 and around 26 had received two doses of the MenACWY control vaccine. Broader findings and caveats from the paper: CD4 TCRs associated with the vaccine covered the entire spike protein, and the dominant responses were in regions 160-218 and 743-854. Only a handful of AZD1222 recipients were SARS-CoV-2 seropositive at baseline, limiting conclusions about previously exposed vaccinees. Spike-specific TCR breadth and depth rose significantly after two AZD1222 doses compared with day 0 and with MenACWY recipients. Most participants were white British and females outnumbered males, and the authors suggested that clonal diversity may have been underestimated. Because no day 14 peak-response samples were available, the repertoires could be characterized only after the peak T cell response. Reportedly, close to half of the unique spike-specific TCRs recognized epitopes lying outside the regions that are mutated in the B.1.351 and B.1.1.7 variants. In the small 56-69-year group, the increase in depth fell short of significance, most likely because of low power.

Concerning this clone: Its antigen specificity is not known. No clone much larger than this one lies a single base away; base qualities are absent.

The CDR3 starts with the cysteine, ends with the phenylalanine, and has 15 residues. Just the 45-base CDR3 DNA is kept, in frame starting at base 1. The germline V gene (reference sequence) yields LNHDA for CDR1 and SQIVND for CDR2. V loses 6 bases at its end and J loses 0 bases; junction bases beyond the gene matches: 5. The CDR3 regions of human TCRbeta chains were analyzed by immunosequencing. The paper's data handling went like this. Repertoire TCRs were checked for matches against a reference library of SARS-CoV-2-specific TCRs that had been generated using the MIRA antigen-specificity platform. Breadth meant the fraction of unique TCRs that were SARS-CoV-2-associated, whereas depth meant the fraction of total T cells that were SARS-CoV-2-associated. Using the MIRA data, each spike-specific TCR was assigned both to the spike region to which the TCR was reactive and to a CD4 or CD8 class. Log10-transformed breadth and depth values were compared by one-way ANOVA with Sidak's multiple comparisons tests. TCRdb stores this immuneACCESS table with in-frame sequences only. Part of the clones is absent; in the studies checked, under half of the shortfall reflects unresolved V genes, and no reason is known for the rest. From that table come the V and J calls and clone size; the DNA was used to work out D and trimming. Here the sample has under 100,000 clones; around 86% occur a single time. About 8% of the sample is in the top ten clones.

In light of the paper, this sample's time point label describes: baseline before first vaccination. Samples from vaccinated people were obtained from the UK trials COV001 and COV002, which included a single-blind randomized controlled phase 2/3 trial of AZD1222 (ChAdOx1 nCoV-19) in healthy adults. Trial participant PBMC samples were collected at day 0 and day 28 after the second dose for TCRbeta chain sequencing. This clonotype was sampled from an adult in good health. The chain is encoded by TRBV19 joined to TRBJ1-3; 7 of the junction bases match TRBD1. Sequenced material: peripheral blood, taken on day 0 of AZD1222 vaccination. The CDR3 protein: CASSGQATSGNTIYF. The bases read TGTGCCAGTAGCGGACAGGCCACCTCTGGAAACACCATATATTTT.